This T cell receptor (beta chain) stems from a study of tumor and adjacent non-tumor tissue in lung cancer (dated by TCRdb to 2016 to 2018). Broadly, across the study: Patients with adenocarcinoma (roughly 12), squamous cell carcinoma (2) and small cell lung cancer (1) were included in the cohort. Ages among the roughly 15 patients ranged from about 31 to 76 years, there were approximately 10 men and 5 women, and disease was at TNM stage I to III. A total of 95 million to 150 million productive TCRbeta reads were generated by sequencing, corresponding to an average of around 4 million reads per sample. Using bulk TCRbeta repertoires from some 14 lung cancer patients, the study set lung tumor tissue side by side with matched distant non-tumor lung tissue. TCRbeta CDR3 sequencing was performed on 30 to 35 paired specimens, with one tumor sample and one normal lung sample collected per patient. Summary of the overall study and its limitations: Neither the sequencing platform nor unique molecular identifiers are named or mentioned anywhere in the methods. The top 100 clones accounted for a significantly larger cumulative portion of the repertoire in normal lung than in tumor tissue. Tumor tissue showed significantly higher TCR diversity (inverse Simpson) than normal lung tissue, at roughly 390 vs 170 (P = 0.0075, Mann-Whitney U test). With only about 16 patients in the cohort, the authors noted that larger samples and more detailed clinical data are needed. Because peripheral blood was not sequenced, the blood TCRbeta repertoires of the lung cancer patients in the study went unexamined. Younger patients had significantly higher TCR diversity, and higher tumor TCR diversity was associated with shorter overall and disease-free survival.

RNA was extracted from bulk unsorted tissue and checked for quality with a NanoDrop ND-1000 and an Agilent 2100. The normal lung samples consisted of distant non-tumor tissue collected more than 3 cm from the tumor edge. The donors were newly diagnosed lung cancer patients admitted for thoracic surgery in China from August to November 2014 who had not received prior chemotherapy. Patients with previous radiotherapy or chemotherapy, or with another concurrent cancer, were excluded from the study. Surgical tissue pieces of about 1-2.2 cm3 were preserved in RNAlater solution and stored at -80 °C until use. The library was generated by multiplex PCR. The sequencer was an Illumina HiSeq 2500. TCRbeta libraries were constructed through three rounds of nested PCR with primers (Table S4) according to protocols adapted from ARM-PCR. Before sequencing, PCR products of 200-500 bp were excised from the gel and purified with the QIAquick gel extraction kit. On the authors' methods: Reads were cleaned with Trimmomatic, merged with FLASH into complete CDR3 sequences, and assigned to V(D)J germline segments with MiTCR. VDJtools was used to compute clonal diversity as the inverse Simpson's index. A read counted as productive if the sequence was in-frame and lacked a premature stop codon. TCRdb reanalyzed the raw reads on its own, using fastp at Q25 for trimming and MiXCR for clone calling, and kept in-frame beta chains. Rows matching on CDR3 protein sequence are summarized as one entry with the most common DNA and genes. The V and J calls follow TCRdb's processing rather than the paper's. The sample table holds about 110,000 distinct CDR3 sequences, of which about 64% were seen once. 15% to 20% of the sample is in the top ten clones.

The table lists this clonotype with a few counts. Its cognate antigen has yet to be identified. One end of the junction fails to match germline, which may point to a read error. According to the germline V gene, CDR1 reads SGHNT and CDR2 reads YENEEA. The CDR3 measures 16 amino acids from cysteine to phenylalanine. The retained sequence is limited to the CDR3, 48 bases, with the frame set at the first base. The sequence joins TRBV11-3 to TRBJ2-5; the D gene is tentatively TRBD1 or TRBD2, each matching 6 bases. The clonotype originates from a man aged 55 to 70 with non-small cell lung cancer. Sample: distant non-tumor lung tissue. The CDR3 protein: CASIGGGGPRQGTQYF. The bases are TGTGCCAGCATTGGAGGAGGGGGGCCGAGGCAAGGGACCCAGTACTTC.